One and the same sample provided the 12 T cell receptor beta chains below, sequenced in a study of response to subunit inactivated influenza vaccine listed by TCRdb under 2018. Library construction relied on RT-PCR. The sample was run on an Illumina HiSeq 2500. TCRdb applied fastp at Q25 and MiXCR to the public reads, then kept only in-frame beta chains. Rows are combined by CDR3 protein, so each entry shows the most common genes and DNA. The sample table lists about 480,000 distinct CDR3 sequences, approximately 11% of them with a count of one. The ten largest clones add up to approximately 12% of the sample. The time point label, read with the paper, signifies: 45 days after influenza vaccine administration. Sequences were derived from PBMCs from blood, sampled roughly 6 weeks after vaccination. The source is a man between 45 and 60 years old who received an inactivated influenza vaccine. Donor details come from another sample of the same person, matched by shared clones.

V is TRBV2 and J is TRBJ1-1; D is possibly TRBD1 (5 bases). Trimming left V 3 bases short and J 6 bases short, with 14 bases between. The germline gives CDR1 SNHLY, CDR2 FYNNEI. This CDR3 is built from 14 residues. In nucleotides, the CDR3 is TGTGCCAGCAGTGACGTACTAGACAGTGCTGAAGCTTTCTTT. Translation gives CASSDVLDSAEAFF.

The table lists this clonotype with many counts. The rearrangement uses TRBV29-1 and TRBJ2-2; D perhaps matches TRBD1 (5 bases). In germline, CDR1 is SQVTM, CDR2 ANQGSEA. V lost 6 bases and J lost 5, with 13 bases in between. This CDR3 has 13 residues. CDR3 bases: TGCAGCGTACAATCAGGGATAACCGGGGAGCTGTTTTTT. This encodes CSVQSGITGELFF.

This clonotype has a count of ten or more. The chain employs TRBV7-8 and TRBJ1-1; D gene ambiguous. V lost 3 bases to trimming and J lost 0 bases, with 14 bases between them. Looked up from germline, CDR1 is SGHVS and CDR2 is FQNEAQ. This CDR3 is built from 16 residues. The CDR3 coding sequence is TGTGCCAGCAGCTTTAGTAGTTTGGCGGTGAACACTGAAGCTTTCTTT. Amino acid sequence: CASSFSSLAVNTEAFF.

The table lists this clonotype with many counts. The rearrangement links TRBV7-8 to TRBJ2-3; the D is unclear. The V gene's germline CDR1 is SGHVS and CDR2 FQNEAQ. This CDR3 spans 13 amino acids. V was trimmed by 5 bases and J by 4 bases, leaving 10 bases between them. CDR3: CASSPLLPDTQYF. Here the CDR3 DNA reads TGTGCCAGCAGCCCTCTTCTGCCAGATACGCAGTATTTT.

This clonotype was picked up many times. The chain couples TRBV7-6 to TRBJ2-5; TRBD2 matches at 11 bases. From germline, CDR1 is SGHVS and CDR2 FNYEAQ. This CDR3 has 17 residues. V trimming: 5 bases; J trimming: 4 bases; junction bases outside the gene matches: 12. DNA for the CDR3: TGTGCCAGCAGCGTCATAGCGGGAGGGAGGATCGGAGAGACCCAGTACTTC. As protein: CASSVIAGGRIGETQYF.

The chain links TRBV12-3 or TRBV12-4 to TRBJ2-3; 7 bases are a match to TRBD2. Unmatched junction bases numbered 14, after V lost 4 bases and J lost 4 bases. This CDR3 comprises 17 residues. The CDR3 DNA sequence: TGTGCCAGCAGTTCGGGGGTGAGCGGGGTTGGGTCAGATACGCAGTATTTT. Translated, it gives CASSSGVSGVGSDTQYF.

This clonotype was seen more than once but under ten times. The V and J genes are TRBV5-7 and TRBJ2-1; unclear D gene. TRBV5-7 is annotated as an ORF whose role is uncertain. The CDR3 length is 16 residues. The germline V and J ends were trimmed by 0 bases and 3 bases, with 13 bases remaining between them. The CDR3 coding sequence is TGTGCCAGCAGCTTGGACAGAAGCAAAGTCTACAATGAGCAGTTCTTC. Amino acids: CASSLDRSKVYNEQFF.

This clonotype was observed a handful of times. The chain uses TRBV7-6 and TRBJ2-1; 9 nucleotides agree with TRBD2. From germline, CDR1 is SGHVS and CDR2 FNYEAQ. CDR3 length equals 16 residues. Trimming took 5 bases from V and 5 from J; bases not matched to a gene: 10. The CDR3: CASSQGPGGGDNEQFF. The CDR3 region has the DNA TGTGCCAGCAGCCAAGGTCCGGGCGGGGGGGACAATGAGCAGTTCTTC.

This clonotype was seen only a few times. The genes are TRBV25-1 and TRBJ2-7; a weak D match, TRBD1 (5 bases). Trimming cost V 1 base and J 6 bases, with 10 bases left between them. The CDR3 loop spans 13 amino acids. The V gene's germline CDR1 is MGHDK and CDR2 SYGVNS. The CDR3 DNA sequence: TGTGCCAGCAGTGAATCCGACGACAGCGAGCAGTACTTC. This codes for CASSESDDSEQYF.

This chain uses TRBV20-1 with TRBJ2-5; 9 bases agree with TRBD1. V shed 6 bases and J 7 bases; nucleotides not matched to a gene: 9. CDR1 and CDR2 (germline): DFQATT, SNEGSKA (reference sequence). The length of the CDR3 is 13 residues. CDR3 sequence (DNA): TGCAGTGCCTTGGACAGGGGACATCCGACCCAGTACTTC. This translates into CSALDRGHPTQYF.

In this sample, this clonotype turned up a few times. V gene TRBV10-1 combines with J gene TRBJ2-1, with a weak D call TRBD1 (5 bases). Trimming took off 8 bases at V and 3 bases at J, with 11 bases between the two ends. This CDR3 comprises 13 residues. The germline gives CDR1 WNHNN, CDR2 SYGVQD (reference sequence). CDR3 sequence (DNA): TGCGCCAGCGGCAGGGAATACTACAATGAGCAGTTCTTC. The encoded protein is CASGREYYNEQFF.

This sequence joins TRBV27 and TRBJ2-3; TRBD2 matches at 12 bases. This CDR3 region has 18 residues. The V gene's germline CDR1 is MNHEY and CDR2 SMNVEV (reference sequence). J lost 8 bases, V lost 2 bases, and 14 bases had no gene match. The CDR3 loop is CASSLNRPSGRAVGTQYF. Here the CDR3 DNA reads TGTGCCAGCAGTTTAAACAGGCCTAGCGGGAGGGCCGTGGGTACGCAGTATTTT.